This T cell receptor beta chain was observed in a study of healthy donors' naive CD4 and CD8 T cells. Each TCR library used about 500 ng of total RNA and a linear amplification protocol. TCRdb passed the reads through MiXCR, listing each CDR3 protein once. Seen here are approximately 200,000 distinct CDR3 sequences, about four fifths observed once, and the top ten hold about 2.4%. With 6 bases removed from V and 1 base from J, the gap between germline ends came to 12 bases. The CDR3 spans 14 residues. CDR1 is MNHNS and CDR2 is SASEGT in the germline V gene. This receptor was obtained from a pool of human donors in good health; the sample pools cells from several healthy donors. The sample taken for sequencing was naive CD4+ and CD8+ T cells sorted from blood, pooled from several donors. The V gene is TRBV6-1, the J gene TRBJ1-1; D is ambiguous. The CDR3 DNA follows: TGTGCCAGCAGCCTCAAGGTGGGGAACACTGAAGCTTTCTTT. It specifies CASSLKVGNTEAFF.